This TCR beta chain was captured in a study of T cell responses to AZD1222 COVID-19 vaccine (dated by TCRdb to the early 2020s). In terms of the full investigation: TCR sequencing covered 230 to 250 trial participants: around 210 given two doses of AZD1222 and about 26 given two doses of MenACWY control vaccine. Enrollment into the trials was organized by age into subgroups of 18-55, 56-69 and 70-plus years, and those subgroups contained approximately 160, 26 and 62 TCR-sequenced participants, respectively.

Comment on this clone: Its antigen is not yet known. Per-nucleotide qualities are absent, and no much larger clonotype sits a single base away.

From its cysteine to its phenylalanine, the CDR3 spans 16 amino acids. Here the CDR3 DNA is all that survives: 48 bases in frame from base 1. V is reduced by 2 bases and J by 4 bases, leaving a spacing of 17 bases between them. In the germline V gene, CDR1 corresponds to SGHTA and CDR2 to FQGTGA. The time point label for this specimen denotes: baseline before first vaccination. The treatment or condition label on this specimen signifies: meningococcal conjugate vaccine given as trial control. Vaccinee samples were obtained from the UK trials COV001 and COV002, which included a single-blind randomized controlled phase 2/3 trial of AZD1222 (ChAdOx1 nCoV-19) in healthy adults. For TCRbeta chain sequencing, PBMC samples were collected from trial participants at day 0 and at day 28 after the second dose. The CDR3 regions of human TCRbeta chains were subjected to immunosequencing. Per the source publication's procedure: Repertoire TCRs were matched against a reference library of SARS-CoV-2-specific TCRs generated with the MIRA antigen-specificity platform. Breadth meant the fraction of unique TCRs that were SARS-CoV-2-associated, whereas depth meant the fraction of total T cells that were SARS-CoV-2-associated. Using the MIRA data, every spike-specific TCR was mapped to the spike region that the TCR reacted to and assigned to either a CD4 or a CD8 class. Log10-transformed breadth and depth values were compared by one-way ANOVA with Sidak's multiple comparisons tests. TCRdb mirrors the immuneACCESS table, restricted to in-frame sequences. Some clones are absent from its copies; in checked studies, under half trace to an unresolved V gene, and the reason for the others is unknown. V, J and clone size are those of that table, while D and trimming were read from the DNA. This sample lists around 90,000 clones; approximately 89% were detected once. Jointly, the top ten make up roughly 5.5% of the sample.

Paper-wide results and their limitations: Reportedly, close to half of the unique spike-specific TCRs recognized epitopes lying outside the regions that are mutated in the B.1.351 and B.1.1.7 variants. In the small 56-69-year group, the increase in depth fell short of significance, most likely because of low power. Participants were mostly white British, with more females than males. The authors suggested clonal diversity may have been underestimated. Conclusions about previously exposed vaccinees were limited because only a handful of AZD1222 recipients were SARS-CoV-2 seropositive at baseline. The vaccine-associated CD4 TCRs covered the entire spike protein, and the dominant responses fell in regions 160-218 and 743-854. Because no day 14 peak-response samples were available, repertoires were characterized only after the peak T cell response. A significant rise in spike-specific TCR breadth and depth was observed after two AZD1222 doses relative to day 0 and relative to MenACWY recipients.

The clonotype originates from an adult in good health. The sequences come from peripheral blood, collected on day 0 of MenACWY control vaccination. The chain uses TRBV7-3 and TRBJ1-1; TRBD1 is perhaps the D gene, given 6 matching bases. The CDR3 has the sequence CASSLFGGQGGTEAFF. The bases read TGTGCCAGCAGCTTATTCGGGGGCCAAGGGGGCACTGAAGCTTTCTTT.